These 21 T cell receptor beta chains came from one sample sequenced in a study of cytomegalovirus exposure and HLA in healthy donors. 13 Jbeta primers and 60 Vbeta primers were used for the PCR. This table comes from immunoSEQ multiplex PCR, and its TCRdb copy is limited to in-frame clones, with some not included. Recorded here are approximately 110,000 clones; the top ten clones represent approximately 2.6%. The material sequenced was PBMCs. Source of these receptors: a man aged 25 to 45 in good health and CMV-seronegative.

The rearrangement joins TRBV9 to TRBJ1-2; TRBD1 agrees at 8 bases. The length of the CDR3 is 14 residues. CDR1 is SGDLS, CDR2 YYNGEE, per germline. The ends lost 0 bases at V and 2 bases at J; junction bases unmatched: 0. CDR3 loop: CASSVGTGNYGYTF. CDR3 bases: TGTGCCAGCAGCGTAGGGACAGGGAACTATGGCTACACCTTC.

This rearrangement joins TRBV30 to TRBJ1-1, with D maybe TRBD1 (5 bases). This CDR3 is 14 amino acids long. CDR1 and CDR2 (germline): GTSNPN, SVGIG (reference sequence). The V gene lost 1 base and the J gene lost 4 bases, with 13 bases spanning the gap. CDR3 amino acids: CAWSGGGSSTEAFF. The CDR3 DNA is TGTGCCTGGAGTGGGGGGGGTTCGAGCACTGAAGCTTTCTTT.

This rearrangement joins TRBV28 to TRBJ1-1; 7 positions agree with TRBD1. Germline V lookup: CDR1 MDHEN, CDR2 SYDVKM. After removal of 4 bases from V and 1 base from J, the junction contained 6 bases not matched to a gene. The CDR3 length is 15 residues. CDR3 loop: CASSSGGTENTEAFF. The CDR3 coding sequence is TGTGCCAGCAGTTCGGGGGGGACAGAGAACACTGAAGCTTTCTTT.

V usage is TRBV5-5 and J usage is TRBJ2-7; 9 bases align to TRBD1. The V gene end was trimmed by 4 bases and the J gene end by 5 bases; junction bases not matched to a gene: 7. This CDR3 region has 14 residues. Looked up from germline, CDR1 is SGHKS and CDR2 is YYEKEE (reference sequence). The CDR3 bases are TGTGCCAGCAGCCCGTACAGGGGGCTGGACGAGCAGTACTTC. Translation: CASSPYRGLDEQYF.

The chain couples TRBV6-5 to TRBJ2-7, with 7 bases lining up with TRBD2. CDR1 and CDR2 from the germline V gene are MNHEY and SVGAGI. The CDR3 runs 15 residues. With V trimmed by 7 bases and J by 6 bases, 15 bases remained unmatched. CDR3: CASTDRGFSGSEQYF. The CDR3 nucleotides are TGTGCCAGCACCGACCGGGGCTTTAGCGGGTCCGAGCAGTACTTC.

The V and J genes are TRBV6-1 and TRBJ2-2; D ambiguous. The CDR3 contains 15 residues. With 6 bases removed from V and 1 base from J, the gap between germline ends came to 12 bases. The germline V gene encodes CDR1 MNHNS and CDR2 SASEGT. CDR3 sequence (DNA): TGTGCCAGCAGCGAGGATCAGATGAACACCGGGGAGCTGTTTTTT. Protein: CASSEDQMNTGELFF.

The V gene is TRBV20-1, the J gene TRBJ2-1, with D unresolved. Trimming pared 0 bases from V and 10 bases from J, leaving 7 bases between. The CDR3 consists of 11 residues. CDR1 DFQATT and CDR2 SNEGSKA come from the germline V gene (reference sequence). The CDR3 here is CSAREIQEQFF. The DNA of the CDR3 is TGCAGTGCTAGAGAAATCCAGGAGCAGTTCTTC.

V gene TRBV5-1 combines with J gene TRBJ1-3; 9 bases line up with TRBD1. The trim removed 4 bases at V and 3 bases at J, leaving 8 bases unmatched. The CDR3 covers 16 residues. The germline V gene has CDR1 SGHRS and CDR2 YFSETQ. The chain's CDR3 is CASSAKQGAVGNTIYF. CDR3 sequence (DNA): TGCGCCAGCAGCGCGAAACAGGGGGCGGTTGGAAACACCATATATTTT.

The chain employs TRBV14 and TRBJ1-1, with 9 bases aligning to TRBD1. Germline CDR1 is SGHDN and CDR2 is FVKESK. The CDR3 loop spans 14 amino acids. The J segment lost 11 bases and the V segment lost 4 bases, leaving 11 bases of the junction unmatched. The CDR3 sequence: CASSPTRQGVRAFF. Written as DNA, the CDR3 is TGTGCCAGCAGCCCCACCCGACAGGGGGTTAGGGCTTTCTTT. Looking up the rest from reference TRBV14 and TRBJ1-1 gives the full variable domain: EAGVTQFPSHSVIEKGQTVTLRCDPISGHDNLYWYRRVMGKEIKFLLHFVKESKQDESGMPNNRFLAERTGGTYSTLKVQPAELEDSGVYFCASSPTRQGVRAFFGQGTRLTVV.

CDR3 DNA: TGTGCCAGCAGCTCCCCGGGACAGGAAAACTCTGGAAACACCATATATTTT. It specifies CASSSPGQENSGNTIYF. V is TRBV7-6 and J is TRBJ1-3; TRBD1 agrees at 8 bases. This CDR3 is built from 17 residues. V was clipped by 4 bases and J by 0 bases; unmatched bases: 8. Germline CDR1 reads SGHVS; CDR2 reads FNYEAQ.

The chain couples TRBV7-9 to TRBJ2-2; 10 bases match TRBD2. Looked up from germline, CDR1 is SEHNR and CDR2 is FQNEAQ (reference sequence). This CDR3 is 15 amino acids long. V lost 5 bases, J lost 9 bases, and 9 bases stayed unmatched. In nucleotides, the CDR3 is TGTGCCAGCAGCCCCCGCCTAGCGGGAGATTGGGAGCTGTTTTTT. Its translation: CASSPRLAGDWELFF.

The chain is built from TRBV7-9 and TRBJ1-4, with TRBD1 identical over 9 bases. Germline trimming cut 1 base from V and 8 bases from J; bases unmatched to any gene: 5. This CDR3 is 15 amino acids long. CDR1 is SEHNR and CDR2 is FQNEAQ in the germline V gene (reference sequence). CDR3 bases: TGTGCCAGCAGCTTAGGGACAGGGGAAGGAGAAAAACTGTTTTTT. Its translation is CASSLGTGEGEKLFF. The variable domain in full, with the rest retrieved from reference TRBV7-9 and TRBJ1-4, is DTGVSQNPRHKITKRGQNVTFRCDPISEHNRLYWYRQTLGQGPEFLTYFQNEAQLEKSRLLSDRFSAERPKGSFSTLEIQRTEQGDSAMYLCASSLGTGEGEKLFFGSGTQLSVL.

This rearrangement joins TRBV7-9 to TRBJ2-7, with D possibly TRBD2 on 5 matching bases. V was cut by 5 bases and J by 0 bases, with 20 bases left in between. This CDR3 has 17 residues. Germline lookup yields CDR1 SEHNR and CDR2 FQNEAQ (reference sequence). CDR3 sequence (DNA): TGTGCCAGCAGCCCTAGACTGCTAGGGAGTAACTCCTACGAGCAGTACTTC. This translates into CASSPRLLGSNSYEQYF.

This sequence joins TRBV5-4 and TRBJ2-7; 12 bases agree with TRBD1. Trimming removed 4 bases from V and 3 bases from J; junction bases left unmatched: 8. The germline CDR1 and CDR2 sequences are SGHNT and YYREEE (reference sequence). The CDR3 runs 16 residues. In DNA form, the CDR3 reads TGTGCCAGCAGCACCGGGACAGGGGGCGTCCACTACGAGCAGTACTTC. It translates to CASSTGTGGVHYEQYF.

Written as DNA, the CDR3 is TGTGCCAGCTCACTGGGCCCGGCATCTGGTTTCTGGGGCTACACCTTC. Translated: CASSLGPASGFWGYTF. The chain is built from TRBV18 and TRBJ1-2, with D hard to call. V gave up 4 bases and J gave up 8 bases, with 23 bases separating them. CDR1 KGHSH and CDR2 LQKENI come from the germline V gene. The CDR3 extends over 16 amino acids.

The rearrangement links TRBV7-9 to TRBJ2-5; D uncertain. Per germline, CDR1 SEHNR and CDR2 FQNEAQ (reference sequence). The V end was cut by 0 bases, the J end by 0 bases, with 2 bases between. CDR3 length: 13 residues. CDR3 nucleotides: TGTGCCAGCAGCTTAGCCTACCAAGAGACCCAGTACTTC. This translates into CASSLAYQETQYF.

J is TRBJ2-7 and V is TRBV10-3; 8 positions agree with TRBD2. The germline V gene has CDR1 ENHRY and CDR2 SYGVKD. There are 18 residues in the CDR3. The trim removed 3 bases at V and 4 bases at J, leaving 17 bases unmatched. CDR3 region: CAISDPSGSLGVDYEQYF. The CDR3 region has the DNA TGTGCCATCAGTGATCCGAGCGGGAGCTTGGGAGTGGATTACGAGCAGTACTTC.

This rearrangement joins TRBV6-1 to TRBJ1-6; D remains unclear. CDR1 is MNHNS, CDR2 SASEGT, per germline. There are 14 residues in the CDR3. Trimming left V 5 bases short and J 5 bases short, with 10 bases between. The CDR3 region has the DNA TGTGCCAGCAGTCCGGACTATAATAATTCACCCCTCCACTTT. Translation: CASSPDYNNSPLHF.

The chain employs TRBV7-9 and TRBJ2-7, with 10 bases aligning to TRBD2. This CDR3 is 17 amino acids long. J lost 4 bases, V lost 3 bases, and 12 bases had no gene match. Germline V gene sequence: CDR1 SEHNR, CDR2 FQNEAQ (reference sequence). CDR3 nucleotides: TGTGCCAGCAGCTTGACACTAGCGGGACAGATTCTATACGAGCAGTACTTC. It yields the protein CASSLTLAGQILYEQYF.

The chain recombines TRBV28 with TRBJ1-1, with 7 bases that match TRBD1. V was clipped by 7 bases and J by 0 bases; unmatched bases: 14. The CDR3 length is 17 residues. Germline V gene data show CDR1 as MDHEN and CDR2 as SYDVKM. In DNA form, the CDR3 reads TGTGCCAGCACCTCGATGGGGGACAGAACAATGAACACTGAAGCTTTCTTT. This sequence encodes CASTSMGDRTMNTEAFF.

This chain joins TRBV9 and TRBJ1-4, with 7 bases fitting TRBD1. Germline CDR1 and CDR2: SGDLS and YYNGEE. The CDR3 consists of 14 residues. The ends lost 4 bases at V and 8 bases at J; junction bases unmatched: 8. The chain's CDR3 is CASSRTGRWEKLFF. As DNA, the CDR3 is TGTGCCAGCAGCCGGACAGGTCGGTGGGAAAAACTGTTTTTT.